These 14 T cell receptor beta chains share one sample of origin, sequenced in a study of lung T cells in sarcoidosis with Löfgren's syndrome. Via MiXCR, TCRdb re-called the reads, giving one row per CDR3 protein. The data hold 6,500 to 9,500 distinct CDR3 sequences, with roughly 20% observed a single time. The sequencing sample was made of CD4+ T cells from bronchoalveolar lavage fluid. The receptors come from a human donor with sarcoidosis (Löfgren's syndrome or another form), or a control subject (not recorded which).

Remarks on this clonotype: A clone one base away is much larger, so this may be a read error. This chain links TRBV19 with TRBJ2-2; D gene ambiguous. The V and J ends lost 3 bases and 7 bases respectively, with 6 bases between them. The CDR3 is made up of 12 amino acids. Germline assignment: CDR1 LNHDA and CDR2 SQIVND (reference sequence). Here the CDR3 reads CASSIPVGELFF. The CDR3 bases are TGTGCCAGTAGTATCCCAGTCGGGGAGCTGTTTTTT. Based on the CDR3 plus reference TRBV19 and TRBJ2-2, the full variable domain is DGGITQSPKYLFRKEGQNVTLSCEQNLNHDAMYWYRQDPGQGLRLIYYSQIVNDFQKGDIAEGYSVSREKKESFPLTVTSAQKNPTAFYLCASSIPVGELFFGEGSRLTVL.

At least ten counts were recorded for this clonotype. V usage is TRBV20-1 and J usage is TRBJ1-5; the match to TRBD1 covers 7 bases. CDR3 length equals 14 residues. Trimming cost V 6 bases and J 6 bases; bases outside gene matches: 11. Germline CDR1 is DFQATT and CDR2 is SNEGSKA (reference sequence). For the CDR3, the DNA is TGCAGTGCCGTACAGGGGTTAGGAACTCAGCCCCAGCATTTT. Its protein is CSAVQGLGTQPQHF.

V and J are TRBV19 and TRBJ2-3; D gene uncertain. The CDR3 consists of 13 residues. V lost 7 bases and J 2 bases, leaving 10 bases between the germline ends. Per the germline V gene, CDR1 is LNHDA and CDR2 is SQIVND (reference sequence). CDR3 sequence reads: CASTGPFTDTQYF. CDR3 coding DNA: TGTGCCAGTACGGGCCCCTTCACAGATACGCAGTATTTT.

As concerns this clonotype: This could be a read error, since a much larger clone is one nucleotide away. This chain links TRBV14 with TRBJ2-1; D remains unclear. The CDR3 extends over 15 amino acids. Germline CDR1 is SGHDN and CDR2 is FVKESK. The CDR3 DNA reads as TGTGCCAGCAGCCAAGGGCTTACCATTGCCAATGAGAAGTTCTTC. As protein: CASSQGLTIANEKFF.

J is TRBJ1-5 and V is TRBV2, with D unresolved. The CDR3 covers 12 residues. CDR1 and CDR2 from the germline V gene are SNHLY and FYNNEI. Trimming stripped 7 bases from V and 5 bases from J, with 9 bases between. The chain's CDR3 is CASTDNYQPQHF. Written as DNA, the CDR3 is TGTGCCAGCACAGACAACTATCAGCCCCAGCATTTT. The full variable domain, with the rest looked up from reference TRBV2 and TRBJ1-5, is EPEVTQTPSHQVTQMGQEVILRCVPISNHLYFYWYRQILGQKVEFLVSFYNNEISEKSEIFDDQFSVERPDGSNFTLKIRSTKLEDSAMYFCASTDNYQPQHFGDGTRLSIL.

The chain carries TRBV10-3 and TRBJ2-2; D is possibly TRBD1 (6 bases). CDR1 is ENHRY and CDR2 is SYGVKD in the germline V gene. V shed 5 bases and J shed 3 bases, with 13 bases lying between them. The CDR3 consists of 15 residues. The CDR3 coding sequence is TGTGCCATCAGTACCGGGACATCCGACACCGGGGAGCTGTTTTTT. Translated: CAISTGTSDTGELFF.

This clonotype was seen ten or more times. This rearrangement joins TRBV2 to TRBJ1-1; D perhaps matches TRBD1 (5 bases). V was cut by 4 bases and J by 4 bases, with 10 bases left in between. The CDR3 sequence is 13 residues long. Looked up from germline, CDR1 is SNHLY and CDR2 is FYNNEI. The CDR3 coding sequence is TGTGCCAGCAGTGGTCAGGGTTCCACTGAAGCTTTCTTT. Its protein product is CASSGQGSTEAFF.

This clonotype was found a few times. This chain links TRBV4-2 with TRBJ1-5; D not certain. Germline CDR1 and CDR2: LGHNA and YNFKEQ. V was shortened by 2 bases and J by 1 base, with 6 bases between the two germline ends. The CDR3 loop spans 14 amino acids. The DNA for the CDR3 is TGTGCCAGCAGCCAAAGCCGGAGCAATCAGCCCCAGCATTTT. Translating gives CASSQSRSNQPQHF.

This chain links TRBV12-3 or TRBV12-4 with TRBJ1-2, with D possibly being TRBD1 (6 bases). The ends were cut back, 7 bases at V and 3 bases at J, with 18 bases in the middle. The CDR3 is 15 amino acids. The CDR3 loop is CASTKRGGQDYGYTF. CDR3 nucleotides: TGTGCCAGCACCAAAAGGGGGGGGCAGGACTATGGCTACACCTTC.

This clonotype has at least ten counts. The chain couples TRBV7-2 to TRBJ2-7, with 7 bases that match TRBD2. This CDR3 is 15 amino acids long. Looked up from germline, CDR1 is SGHTA and CDR2 is FQGNSA. V lost 2 bases, J lost 0 bases, and 4 bases stayed unmatched. The CDR3 DNA reads TGTGCCAGCAGCTTATCGGGGGGACTCTCCTACGAGCAGTACTTC. Translation gives CASSLSGGLSYEQYF.

This clonotype was seen many times. The chain joins TRBV4-1 to TRBJ2-5; the D is unclear. This CDR3 comprises 11 residues. Germline V gene data show CDR1 as MGHRA and CDR2 as YSYEKL. Trimming removed 5 bases from V and 5 bases from J, with 6 bases in between. CDR3 region: CASSFGETQYF. The CDR3 DNA follows: TGCGCCAGCAGCTTCGGGGAGACCCAGTACTTC.

The sample holds one count of this clonotype. The chain couples TRBV20-1 to TRBJ2-1; 8 nucleotides agree with TRBD2. CDR1 is DFQATT, CDR2 SNEGSKA, per germline (reference sequence). This CDR3 has 14 residues. J gave up 5 bases and V 7 bases, and 10 bases lay outside the gene matches. The CDR3 DNA follows: TGCAGTGTTCATCCCGGGGGGGTTGACAATGAGCAGTTCTTC. It is translated as CSVHPGGVDNEQFF.

This clonotype was recorded once. With a much larger clone just one base away, this may be a read error. The chain combines TRBV20-1 with TRBJ2-7; TRBD2 matches at 8 bases. CDR1 and CDR2 (germline): DFQATT, SNEGSKA (reference sequence). With V trimmed by 4 bases and J by 9 bases, 17 bases remained unmatched. The CDR3 runs to 15 residues. The CDR3 is CSAISGRLPGGGQYF. The CDR3 DNA sequence: TGCAGTGCTATCTCAGGACGCCTCCCCGGGGGGGGGCAGTACTTC.

The rearrangement links TRBV6-5 to TRBJ2-1; the D gene is possibly TRBD2 (9 bases). The V gene lost 2 bases and the J gene lost 10 bases, with 21 bases spanning the gap. Per the germline V gene, CDR1 is MNHEY and CDR2 is SVGAGI. This CDR3 has 16 amino acids. CDR3 bases: TGTGCCAGCAGTTACGGACTAGCGAGGGGACAGGTAGAGCAGTTCTTC. It is translated as CASSYGLARGQVEQFF.